This is a list of T cell receptor beta chains from one sample in a study of blood T cell repertoires in COVID-19. TCRdb's table, derived via immunoSEQ multiplex PCR, lists solely in-frame clones and lacks some. Among approximately 220,000 clones listed, around 89% were seen once. The material sequenced was PBMCs or T cells enriched from blood (not recorded which). These TCRs come from a woman aged 18-30 years in a cohort exposed to, infected with or recovered from COVID-19 (not recorded which). The CDR3 runs from the conserved cysteine through the conserved F or W. A D gene is named only where the DNA matches it firmly. Where a row states a size, it is once, few, many or the class of an expanded clone; other rows omit it.

-,TRBV3-1/TRBV3-2,TRBJ2-3,TRBD2,CASSQGGGSTDTQYF,TGTGCCAGCAGCCAAGGCGGGGGTAGCACAGATACGCAGTATTTT
-,TRBV7-9,TRBJ1-1,-,CASSSNRDTEAFF,TGTGCCAGCAGCTCCAACCGGGACACTGAAGCTTTCTTT
-,TRBV12-5,TRBJ1-2,TRBD1,CASGLGQGNTNYGYTF,TGTGCTAGTGGTCTCGGACAGGGGAACACTAACTATGGCTACACCTTC
-,TRBV2,TRBJ2-1,TRBD1,CASTSPGQGAVKFF,TGTGCCAGCACCTCTCCGGGACAGGGGGCTGTGAAGTTCTTC
-,TRBV19,TRBJ2-5,-,CASSRQVSQETQYF,TGTGCCAGTAGTAGACAGGTTTCCCAAGAGACCCAGTACTTC
few,TRBV2,TRBJ2-7,-,CASSDGTFYEQYF,TGTGCCAGCAGCGACGGGACATTCTACGAGCAGTACTTC
-,TRBV7-9,TRBJ2-7,-,CASSLIGGSEQYF,TGTGCCAGCAGCTTGATCGGGGGAAGCGAGCAGTACTTC
-,TRBV3-1/TRBV3-2,TRBJ1-1,TRBD1,CASTPTGGYNEAFF,TGTGCCAGCACCCCGACAGGGGGCTACAATGAAGCTTTCTTT
-,TRBV19,TRBJ1-5,-,CASSISGNQPQHF,TGTGCCAGTAGTATTAGTGGCAATCAGCCCCAGCATTTT
-,TRBV11-3,TRBJ2-5,TRBD1,CASSLHGVQGGQETQYF,TGTGCCAGCAGCTTACACGGGGTACAGGGGGGCCAAGAGACCCAGTACTTC
-,TRBV29-1,TRBJ2-7,-,CSVDAGAYEQYF,TGCAGCGTTGACGCAGGGGCCTACGAGCAGTACTTC
-,TRBV3-1/TRBV3-2,TRBJ1-6,-,CASSQGGGNSPLHF,TGTGCCAGCAGCCAAGGGGGGGGTAATTCACCCCTCCACTTT
-,TRBV11-1,TRBJ2-1,-,CASSLARSADSYNEQFF,TGTGCCAGCAGCTTAGCGCGGAGTGCCGATTCCTACAATGAGCAGTTCTTC
-,TRBV28,TRBJ2-5,TRBD2,CASSSQSRRGGRETQYF,TGTGCCAGCAGTTCCCAATCTCGGCGGGGGGGACGAGAGACCCAGTACTTC
-,TRBV21-1,TRBJ2-7,-,CASSTGTSDYEQYF,TGTGCCAGCAGCACCGGGACTAGCGACTACGAGCAGTACTTC
-,TRBV28,TRBJ2-5,TRBD2,CASSPSGGWETQYF,TGTGCCAGCAGCCCATCGGGGGGGTGGGAGACCCAGTACTTC
-,TRBV5-1,TRBJ1-2,-,CASSLSQQNYGYTF,TGCGCCAGCAGCTTGAGTCAACAGAACTATGGCTACACCTTC
-,TRBV14,TRBJ1-1,TRBD1,CASSRTGGDTEAFF,TGTGCCAGCAGTAGGACAGGGGGAGATACTGAAGCTTTCTTT
-,TRBV3-1/TRBV3-2,TRBJ1-2,TRBD1,CASSQDIGGGYTF,TGTGCCAGCAGCCAAGATATAGGGGGCGGCTACACCTTC
-,TRBV18,TRBJ1-3,TRBD1,CASSPPSGTGYGNTIYF,TGTGCCAGCTCACCACCGTCCGGGACAGGGTACGGAAACACCATATATTTT
-,TRBV15,TRBJ1-1,-,CATGKQGKNTEAFF,TGTGCCACCGGGAAACAGGGAAAGAACACTGAAGCTTTCTTT
-,TRBV9,TRBJ2-7,-,CASSQGSSYEQYF,TGTGCCAGCTCACAGGGAAGCTCCTACGAGCAGTACTTC
-,TRBV28,TRBJ1-4,TRBD1,CASSSGQGIEKLFF,TGTGCCAGCAGCTCAGGACAGGGTATTGAAAAACTGTTTTTT
-,TRBV6-1,TRBJ1-1,-,CASSEVVMNTEAFF,TGTGCCAGCAGTGAAGTAGTTATGAACACTGAAGCTTTCTTT
-,TRBV13,TRBJ2-1,TRBD1,CASSLTGAWSYNEQFF,TGTGCCAGCAGCTTAACAGGGGCATGGTCCTACAATGAGCAGTTCTTC
-,TRBV21-1,TRBJ1-6,-,CASSKILDLQGWDSPLHF,TGTGCCAGCAGCAAAATTTTGGATTTACAGGGGTGGGATTCACCCCTCCACTTT
-,TRBV18,TRBJ1-5,-,CASSPSPPGDNQPQHF,TGTGCCAGCTCCCCGAGCCCCCCAGGGGACAATCAGCCCCAGCATTTT
-,TRBV2,TRBJ2-1,-,CASSETVRSSYNEQFF,TGTGCCAGCAGTGAGACTGTGCGGAGCTCCTACAATGAGCAGTTCTTC
-,TRBV7-9,TRBJ2-1,TRBD1,CASSFGRDRAFSEQFF,TGTGCCAGCAGCTTTGGGAGGGACAGGGCTTTCAGTGAGCAGTTCTTC
once,TRBV7-3,TRBJ2-3,-,CASSLTVGTSTDTQYF,TGTGCCAGCAGCTTAACGGTCGGGACTAGCACAGATACGCAGTATTTT
-,TRBV5-1,TRBJ2-5,-,CASSLAPAGTEETQYF,TGCGCCAGCAGCTTGGCTCCGGCGGGGACCGAAGAGACCCAGTACTTC
-,TRBV27,TRBJ2-7,-,CASSLSPPGAKFGTYEQYF,TGTGCCAGCAGTTTATCGCCCCCAGGGGCGAAGTTCGGAACCTACGAGCAGTACTTC
-,TRBV7-9,TRBJ1-1,TRBD1,CASRLTQGSTEAFF,TGTGCCAGCAGGCTAACACAGGGGAGCACTGAAGCTTTCTTT
few,TRBV30,TRBJ1-5,TRBD1,CAWSVHRGDQPQHF,TGTGCCTGGAGTGTCCACAGGGGTGATCAGCCCCAGCATTTT
-,TRBV6-1,TRBJ1-4,TRBD1,CASSEQTGIEKLFF,TGTGCCAGCAGTGAGCAGACAGGGATTGAAAAACTGTTTTTT
-,TRBV28,TRBJ1-1,-,CASSLIQMNTEAFF,TGTGCCAGCAGTTTAATCCAAATGAACACTGAAGCTTTCTTT